Sequencing of this T cell receptor (beta chain) was carried out in a study of early T cells in non-severe SARS-CoV-2 infection. General study findings and limits: The matching step, a VDJdb search, favored anti-spike CD8 responses and missed private and CD4 specificities.

The V gene's germline CDR1 is ENHRY and CDR2 SYGVKD. The CDR3 has 15 amino acids. V trimming: 8 bases; J trimming: 0 bases; junction bases outside the gene matches: 9. By share, this clonotype ranks as medium-sized. What it binds is not known. A single record per CDR3 protein comes from TCRdb applying MiXCR to the 5' RACE reads. Of 20,000 to 25,000 distinct CDR3 sequences detected, roughly 3.5% appear once; the ten largest clones hold less than 7%. The receptor was derived from an adult who was a healthcare worker with PCR-confirmed SARS-CoV-2 infection or an uninfected control (not recorded which). The sample comprised whole blood. The chain uses TRBV10-3 and TRBJ1-1, with 7 bases fitting TRBD1. The CDR3 reads CAIQRDSNMNTEAFF. CDR3 sequence (DNA): TGTGCCATCCAGAGGGACAGCAACATGAACACTGAAGCTTTCTTT.